This T cell receptor beta chain was profiled in a study of T-cell memory formation after mild COVID-19. Across the study: TCR clusters were mostly confined to one donor each.

There are a few counts of this clonotype. Constant-segment primers and 5'RACE yielded cDNA libraries for TCR alpha and TCR beta, each carrying sample barcodes and UMIs. TCRdb passed the 5' RACE reads through MiXCR, listing each CDR3 protein once. The table has a few hundred thousand distinct CDR3 sequences, more than 9% seen once; the top ten hold approximately 3%. The CDR3 extends over 17 amino acids. The V gene lost 5 bases and the J gene lost 1 base, with 20 bases spanning the gap. Germline CDR1 and CDR2: SEHNR and FQNEAQ (reference sequence). The source is a man aged 18 to 30 who had mild COVID-19 (a few samples of this study predate the infection). Cell type and time point are not known. V and J are TRBV7-9 and TRBJ1-1; the D is unclear. Source material: PBMCs or a T cell subset sorted from them (not recorded which). The DNA of the CDR3 is TGTGCCAGCAGCCCCGCCAGCCTTTGGCAGGCGAACACTGAAGCTTTCTTT. As protein: CASSPASLWQANTEAFF.